The 27 T cell receptor beta chains reported below all come from one sample, sequenced in a study of blood T cell repertoires in COVID-19. Using immunoSEQ multiplex PCR, the repertoire was profiled, and TCRdb retains in-frame clones only, with some absent. The sample consists of tens of thousands of clones, about three quarters of them appearing once. The sample taken for sequencing was peripheral blood. The receptors here all came from a man aged 30 to 45 with COVID-19, enrolled during active disease.

CDR3 region: CASSSTDNQETQYF. CDR3 bases: TGTGCCAGCAGCTCTACGGACAACCAAGAGACCCAGTACTTC. V is TRBV5-8 and J is TRBJ2-5, with D tentatively TRBD1 (5 bases). The CDR3 consists of 14 residues. Trimming left V 3 bases short and J 0 bases short, with 9 bases between. The germline V gene encodes CDR1 SGHTS and CDR2 YDEGEE. The full variable domain, completed using reference TRBV5-8 and TRBJ2-5, is EAGVTQSPTHLIKTRGQQATLRCSPISGHTSVYWYQQALGLGLQFLLWYDEGEERNRGNFPPRFSGRQFPNYSSELNVNALELEDSALYLCASSSTDNQETQYFGPGTRLLVL.

This chain joins TRBV30 and TRBJ2-7; 9 bases align to TRBD1. The CDR3 totals 13 residues. Germline V gene lookup returns CDR1 GTSNPN and CDR2 SVGIG (reference sequence). Losses at the gene ends were 2 bases for V and 6 bases for J; bases not matched to a gene: 5. CDR3 DNA: TGTGCCTGGAGTCGTACAGGGGGCCTCGAGCAGTACTTC. Translating gives CAWSRTGGLEQYF.

The chain links TRBV6-2 or TRBV6-3 to TRBJ2-3; TRBD2 is a possible D gene (6 bases). Germline V gives CDR1 MNHEY, CDR2 SVGEGT. Trimming took 5 bases from V and 2 from J, leaving 11 bases between them. The CDR3 runs 14 residues. The CDR3 sequence: CASSAGLTTDTQYF. The CDR3 nucleotides read TGTGCCAGCAGTGCGGGACTTACCACAGATACGCAGTATTTT.

The V and J genes are TRBV9 and TRBJ2-7; 8 bases are shared with TRBD2. This CDR3 region has 16 residues. With V trimmed by 3 bases and J by 6 bases, 14 bases remained unmatched. In germline, CDR1 is SGDLS, CDR2 YYNGEE. DNA for the CDR3: TGTGCCAGCAGCGCACCCGGGACTAGGGGCTCGTCCGAGCAGTACTTC. Translating it yields CASSAPGTRGSSEQYF.

There are a few counts of this clone. The chain joins TRBV12-3 or TRBV12-4 to TRBJ2-7, with 8 bases fitting TRBD1. V lost 3 bases, J lost 13 bases, and 5 bases stayed unmatched. This CDR3 comprises 11 residues. The CDR3 DNA sequence: TGTGCCAGCAGTTTGGGGACAGGTACCTACTTC. Its protein product is CASSLGTGTYF.

The rearrangement links TRBV7-2 to TRBJ2-1, with D maybe TRBD2 (6 bases). Per germline, CDR1 SGHTA and CDR2 FQGNSA. Trimming stripped 10 bases from V and 8 bases from J, with 18 bases between. The length of the CDR3 is 13 residues. The CDR3: CATRSHWGDEQFF. The CDR3 bases are TGTGCCACCCGATCCCATTGGGGGGATGAGCAGTTCTTC.

This clone was detected only once. V gene TRBV5-1 combines with J gene TRBJ2-2, with TRBD2 as a possible D gene (5 bases). CDR3 length equals 16 residues. The germline gives CDR1 SGHRS, CDR2 YFSETQ. Trimming shortened V by 0 bases and J by 0 bases, and 9 bases separated the two germline ends. For the CDR3, the DNA is TGCGCCAGCAGCTTGGCTAGCCGTACGAACACCGGGGAGCTGTTTTTT. Translation: CASSLASRTNTGELFF.

V gene TRBV11-1 combines with J gene TRBJ1-2, with 7 bases identical to TRBD1. CDR3 length: 11 amino acids. J lost 8 bases, V lost 8 bases, and 5 bases had no gene match. The germline gives CDR1 SGHAT, CDR2 FQDESV (reference sequence). Here the CDR3 DNA reads TGTGCCAGCCGACAGGGAGAAGGCTACACCTTC. It codes for CASRQGEGYTF.

V gene TRBV6-5 combines with J gene TRBJ2-1; tentatively, D is TRBD2 (6 bases). The CDR3 runs 14 residues. Per the germline V gene, CDR1 is MNHEY and CDR2 is SVGAGI. V was cut by 6 bases and J by 7 bases, with 16 bases left in between. The CDR3 loop is CASSPREGRNEQFF. CDR3 coding DNA: TGTGCCAGCAGCCCCAGGGAAGGGAGGAATGAGCAGTTCTTC.

The rearrangement joins TRBV6-5 to TRBJ2-5; 9 bases fit TRBD2. Germline V gene data show CDR1 as MNHEY and CDR2 as SVGAGI. The CDR3 spans 15 residues. Trimming removed 6 bases from V and 4 bases from J; junction bases left unmatched: 9. The CDR3 DNA sequence: TGTGCCAGCAGCTTCAGAGCGGGGGGAGGAGAGACCCAGTACTTC. It specifies CASSFRAGGGETQYF.

This clone has more than one count but fewer than ten. The chain has TRBV5-5 and TRBJ2-7; 9 nucleotides match TRBD1. CDR1 is SGHKS, CDR2 YYEKEE, per germline (reference sequence). Germline trimming cut 1 base from V and 6 bases from J; bases unmatched to any gene: 5. The CDR3 length is 14 residues. CDR3 bases: TGTGCCAGCAGCTTGTGGCTGGGACAGGGCGAGCAGTACTTC. This codes for CASSLWLGQGEQYF.

In this sample, this clone turned up once. The CDR3 DNA is TGTGCCAGCAGCCCGGGACAGGGTGGAACTGAAGCTTTCTTT. Translation gives CASSPGQGGTEAFF. The J gene is TRBJ1-1, the V gene TRBV7-3; 9 nucleotides match TRBD1. The length of the CDR3 is 14 residues. V dropped 5 bases and J dropped 5; count of bases not matched to a gene: 6. Germline assignment: CDR1 SGHTA and CDR2 FQGTGA.

CDR3 region: CASSEKWTGLQFF. The CDR3 coding sequence is TGTGCCAGCAGTGAAAAGTGGACAGGGCTTCAGTTCTTC. The rearrangement uses TRBV6-1 and TRBJ2-1, with 8 nucleotides matching TRBD1. V shed 2 bases and J 13 bases; nucleotides not matched to a gene: 7. The CDR3 sequence is 13 residues long. The germline V gene has CDR1 MNHNS and CDR2 SASEGT.

The genes are TRBV6-5 and TRBJ2-7; D gene ambiguous. The CDR3 is 15 amino acids. V lost 2 bases, J lost 2 bases, and 13 bases lay in between. Per germline, CDR1 MNHEY and CDR2 SVGAGI. In DNA form, the CDR3 reads TGTGCCAGCAGTTACGATAGCAGCCATACCTACGAGCAGTACTTC. It codes for CASSYDSSHTYEQYF.

This chain uses TRBV5-1 with TRBJ2-3; 7 nucleotides match TRBD1. V lost 4 bases, J lost 0 bases, and 14 bases stayed unmatched. Germline V gene lookup returns CDR1 SGHRS and CDR2 YFSETQ. The CDR3 length is 18 residues. This CDR3 is CASSRNPQGRVSTDTQYF. The CDR3 DNA reads TGCGCCAGCAGCAGAAACCCACAGGGGCGGGTCAGCACAGATACGCAGTATTTT.

The chain uses TRBV2 and TRBJ1-5, with TRBD1 identical over 8 bases. This CDR3 has 15 residues. Germline lookup yields CDR1 SNHLY and CDR2 FYNNEI. V was pared by 4 bases and J by 2 bases, with 4 bases of the junction left unmatched. CDR3 nucleotide sequence: TGTGCCAGCAGTGGCCCAGGGGGCGGCAATCAGCCCCAGCATTTT. Translation: CASSGPGGGNQPQHF.

The rearrangement uses TRBV7-9 and TRBJ2-3, with D possibly being TRBD2 (5 bases). V lost 5 bases to trimming and J lost 3 bases, with 24 bases between them. The CDR3 extends over 18 amino acids. The germline CDR1 and CDR2 sequences are SEHNR and FQNEAQ (reference sequence). The CDR3 region has the DNA TGTGCCAGCAGCCCCCTCGCGGGCAGTTTATTAGGGACAGATACGCAGTATTTT. Protein: CASSPLAGSLLGTDTQYF.

The V and J genes are TRBV27 and TRBJ2-7; 8 bases agree with TRBD1. The CDR3 is 16 residues long. V dropped 2 bases and J dropped 0; count of bases not matched to a gene: 6. Looked up from germline, CDR1 is MNHEY and CDR2 is SMNVEV (reference sequence). CDR3 DNA sequence: TGTGCCAGCAGTTTAATTGGCAGGGGGCTCTCCTACGAGCAGTACTTC. This gives the protein CASSLIGRGLSYEQYF.

There are a few counts of this clone. This sequence joins TRBV5-1 and TRBJ1-1; 7 bases align to TRBD1. Germline V gene lookup returns CDR1 SGHRS and CDR2 YFSETQ. This CDR3 has 14 amino acids. Trimming took 0 bases from V and 3 from J; bases not matched to a gene: 2. The CDR3 sequence is CASSLAGGYTEAFF. In nucleotides, the CDR3 is TGCGCCAGCAGCTTGGCAGGGGGGTACACTGAAGCTTTCTTT. Full variable domain (outside the CDR3, taken from reference TRBV5-1 and TRBJ1-1): KAGVTQTPRYLIKTRGQQVTLSCSPISGHRSVSWYQQTPGQGLQFLFEYFSETQRNKGNFPGRFSGRQFSNSRSEMNVSTLELGDSALYLCASSLAGGYTEAFFGQGTRLTVV.

V is TRBV18 and J is TRBJ2-1, with D possibly matching TRBD2 (6 bases). The V gene's germline CDR1 is KGHSH and CDR2 LQKENI. Trimming took 4 bases from V and 1 from J, leaving 11 bases between them. CDR3 length: 15 amino acids. The CDR3 nucleotides read TGTGCCAGCTCACAAACCGGGGGTTCCTACAATGAGCAGTTCTTC. It translates to CASSQTGGSYNEQFF.

This clone was found a few times. This chain links TRBV21-1 with TRBJ2-4; the tabulated D call, TRBD2, remains unverified against the DNA. TRBV21-1 is termed a pseudogene. There are 9 residues in the CDR3. For the CDR3, the DNA is TGTGCCAGCAGCACCTTTCAGTACTTC. Amino acid sequence: CASSTFQYF.

The CDR3 region is CASSFGRTDNEQFF. DNA for the CDR3: TGTGCCAGCAGCTTCGGGAGGACGGACAATGAGCAGTTCTTC. This chain uses TRBV5-4 with TRBJ2-1; 7 bases are a match to TRBD2. Germline CDR1 is SGHNT and CDR2 is YYREEE (reference sequence). After removal of 2 bases from V and 5 bases from J, the junction contained 4 bases not matched to a gene. The CDR3 is 14 residues long.

The V gene is TRBV7-2, the J gene TRBJ2-3; the match to TRBD2 covers 9 bases. The CDR3 runs to 17 residues. J gave up 2 bases and V 0 bases, and 6 bases lay outside the gene matches. In germline, CDR1 is SGHTA, CDR2 FQGNSA. The CDR3 nucleotides read TGTGCCAGCAGCTTAGCAAACCTAGCGGGGTTCACAGATACGCAGTATTTT. It encodes CASSLANLAGFTDTQYF. Filled out from reference TRBV7-2 and TRBJ2-3, the complete variable domain reads GAGVSQSPSNKVTEKGKDVELRCDPISGHTALYWYRQSLGQGLEFLIYFQGNSAPDKSGLPSDRFSAERTGGSVSTLTIQRTQQEDSAVYLCASSLANLAGFTDTQYFGPGTRLTVL.

This clone occurred a few times. The V and J genes are TRBV14 and TRBJ1-1, with 7 bases aligning to TRBD1. V lost 1 base and J lost 6; bases outside the gene matches: 11. The CDR3 totals 16 residues. From germline, CDR1 is SGHDN and CDR2 FVKESK. In nucleotides, the CDR3 is TGTGCCAGCAGCCAAGTACAAGGGGGCGCCTGGGCTGAAGCTTTCTTT. Translated: CASSQVQGGAWAEAFF.

The gene calls are TRBV19 and TRBJ2-2; TRBD1 is a possible D gene (6 bases). The germline V gene has CDR1 LNHDA and CDR2 SQIVND (reference sequence). Trimming stripped 6 bases from V and 3 bases from J, with 11 bases between. The CDR3 is made up of 14 amino acids. The CDR3 sequence: CASSRYRDTGELFF. The CDR3 DNA is TGTGCCAGTAGCCGTTACAGGGACACCGGGGAGCTGTTTTTT.

The chain couples TRBV5-6 to TRBJ2-5, with 8 nucleotides matching TRBD2. Trimming removed 4 bases from V and 2 bases from J; junction bases left unmatched: 10. Per germline, CDR1 SGHDT and CDR2 YYEEEE. This CDR3 has 16 amino acids. The CDR3 DNA follows: TGTGCCAGCAGCCTGGGGACCGGGACTAGACAAGAGACCCAGTACTTC. The encoded protein is CASSLGTGTRQETQYF.

The V call is TRBV9, the J call TRBJ2-3, with D perhaps TRBD2 (6 bases). There are 14 residues in the CDR3. Germline lookup yields CDR1 SGDLS and CDR2 YYNGEE. Deletions cut 4 bases from V and 2 bases from J, with 11 bases between. In DNA, the CDR3 is TGTGCCAGCAGCACCGGGACTCACACAGATACGCAGTATTTT. Protein sequence: CASSTGTHTDTQYF.